This T cell receptor (beta chain) was documented in a study of blood T cell repertoires in COVID-19. Study at large: Sites in the United States, Italy and Spain provided acute and convalescent COVID-19 samples. From T cells, B-cell-depleted T cells, or PBMCs came the material, which was cDNA or gDNA.

The CDR3 is made up of 13 amino acids. The J segment lost 6 bases and the V segment lost 4 bases, leaving 2 bases of the junction unmatched. Germline V lookup: CDR1 LGHDT, CDR2 YNNKEL (reference sequence). The table lists this clone with a few counts. As handled by the study authors: Counts of nucleated cells, estimated from reference gene primer amplification, were obtained. Sequencing used immunoSEQ multiplex PCR; TCRdb keeps in-frame clones, though not all of them. V, J and clone size derive from that table, while D and trimming were established from the DNA sequence. This table holds approximately 120,000 clones, about 79% found once.

The sequenced material came from peripheral blood. This clonotype was sampled from a man aged 35-49 years with active or convalescent COVID-19. The rearrangement links TRBV3-1 (or the pseudogene TRBV3-2) to TRBJ1-3; 8 bases map to TRBD1. Here the CDR3 DNA reads TGTGCCAGCAGCCCGGGACAGGAAAACACCATATATTTT. This encodes CASSPGQENTIYF.